These T cell receptor beta chains were read from a single sample in a study of shared clonotypes between healthy human individuals. Clones were read by immunoSEQ multiplex PCR, and TCRdb kept only the in-frame ones, dropping some. The sample lists some 530,000 clones, approximately 80% seen once, with around 12% in the top ten. Material: PBMCs. The source of these receptors is a woman aged 40 to 55 in good health. Some clones in this sample may be carry-over from other donors' samples. Both conserved end residues are trimmed from each CDR3.

v_call	j_call	cdr3_length	cdr3_aa
TRBV6-5	TRBJ1-3	11	ASSRHSGNTIY
TRBV6-6	TRBJ1-2	12	ASSPSGGLVDYT
TRBV5-3	TRBJ2-7	12	ARSCPTRRSEQY
TRBV5-6	TRBJ2-3	17	ASSPGLAGGPGSTDTQY
TRBV7-9	TRBJ2-3	14	ASSLGRLLRENTQY
TRBV4-2	NA	13	ASSRSESSSYEQY
TRBV28	TRBJ1-2	9	ASSRRLGYT
TRBV27	TRBJ2-5	12	ASSLWGRGETQY
TRBV28	TRBJ1-3	13	ASSSGLGSGNTIY
TRBV6-1	TRBJ1-5	10	ASSVGDQPQH
TRBV9	TRBJ2-7	12	ASSVGTGVYEQY
TRBV15	TRBJ2-1	12	ATSRQGQYNEQF
TRBV6-1	TRBJ2-7	10	ASSEYRREQY
TRBV7-9	TRBJ1-2	10	ASSLDYRGYT
TRBV7-2	TRBJ2-7	12	ASSLAAGEGEQY
TRBV27	TRBJ2-2	8	ATFTGELF
TRBV27	TRBJ2-7	15	ASRPLTGATNSYEQY
TRBV6-1	TRBJ1-3	10	ASSSDGNTIY
TRBV5-1	TRBJ2-5	13	ATQGLAGGQETQY
TRBV5-1	TRBJ2-7	13	ASSLDAGQGAEQY
TRBV2	TRBJ1-5	14	ASSDLDQYSNQPQH
TRBV10-2	TRBJ1-2	12	ASSQSRDRDGYT
TRBV5-1	TRBJ2-3	14	ASSLWGAPGTDTQY
TRBV4-3	TRBJ2-1	15	ASSRLNDRRAYNEQF
TRBV5-1	TRBJ1-2	12	ASSDRGALYGYT
TRBV27	TRBJ2-2	14	ASSLLAGGLTGELF
TRBV27	TRBJ2-7	12	ASSISSLAYEQY
TRBV7-9	TRBJ2-2	15	ASSLALSGGRSGELF
TRBV29-1	TRBJ1-2	13	SVPKDTGWTFGYT
TRBV28	TRBJ2-7	13	ASSSQGTESYEQY
TRBV27	TRBJ2-6	14	ASSLVASSGANVLT
TRBV10-2	TRBJ2-1	13	ASSESVGTYNEQF
TRBV18	TRBJ2-2	15	ASSPTGGMPETGELF
TRBV4-1	TRBJ2-3	15	ASSQDGAGGGADTQY
TRBV9	TRBJ1-6	12	ASSVDPVRSPLH
TRBV28	TRBJ2-1	14	ASSLAGGANYNEQF
TRBV28	TRBJ2-1	11	ASSYAPVDEQF
TRBV10-3	TRBJ2-7	12	AISKSGRAYEQY
TRBV5-1	TRBJ2-7	12	ASSRDNDVYEQY
TRBV18	TRBJ1-4	12	ASSPRASSEKLF
TRBV7-2	TRBJ2-1	11	ASSLGLYNEQF
TRBV7-2	TRBJ2-1	14	ASTMTAGGPVDEQF
TRBV29-1	TRBJ2-7	17	SVEGVVSGRAGERYEQY